The 19 T cell receptor beta chains listed next were all sequenced from one sample in a study of shared clonotypes between healthy human individuals. The repertoire was sequenced with immunoSEQ multiplex PCR; TCRdb's copy has only in-frame clones and lacks some. The sample has about 2.1 million clones; 93% are singletons. CD45RO-negative, CCR7-selected cells formed the naive CD8 fraction, which excluded terminally differentiated effector memory CD45RA+ cells. The sequenced material came from naive CD8+ T cells from PBMCs. These receptors originate from a man between 18 and 35 years old in good health. Some clones in this sample may be carry-over from other donors' samples.

The chain has TRBV9 and TRBJ1-3, with TRBD1 matching 7 bases. CDR3 size: 15 residues. Trimming cost V 4 bases and J 0 bases; bases outside gene matches: 4. The germline CDR1 and CDR2 sequences are SGDLS and YYNGEE. The CDR3 here is CASSPWDSSGNTIYF. CDR3 DNA: TGTGCCAGCAGCCCCTGGGACAGCTCTGGAAACACCATATATTTT.

The chain is built from TRBV10-1 and TRBJ2-2; tentative D call: TRBD2 (6 bases). CDR1 is WNHNN and CDR2 is SYGVQD in the germline V gene (reference sequence). Trimming left V 4 bases short and J 0 bases short, with 12 bases between. The CDR3 covers 16 residues. The CDR3 DNA follows: TGCGCCAGCAGTGCATGGCGGGGTGCGAACACCGGGGAGCTGTTTTTT. Translated: CASSAWRGANTGELFF.

This rearrangement joins TRBV7-8 to TRBJ1-3; 9 bases match TRBD1. The junction had 21 bases not matched to a gene; V was cut back by 1 base and J by 5 bases. The CDR3 length is 21 residues. The germline gives CDR1 SGHVS, CDR2 FQNEAQ. CDR3 sequence reads: CASSLDVLGWTGVLSRNTIYF. DNA of the CDR3: TGTGCCAGCAGCTTAGATGTTTTAGGCTGGACAGGGGTCTTATCCCGAAACACCATATATTTT. The variable domain in full, completed from reference TRBV7-8 and TRBJ1-3, reads GAGVSQSPRYKVAKRGQDVALRCDPISGHVSLFWYQQALGQGPEFLTYFQNEAQLDKSGLPSDRFFAERPEGSVSTLKIQRTQQEDSAVYLCASSLDVLGWTGVLSRNTIYFGEGSWLTVV.

The gene calls are TRBV12-5 and TRBJ2-1; 8 bases are shared with TRBD1. The CDR3 is 14 residues long. Trimming removed 3 bases from V and 8 bases from J; junction bases left unmatched: 6. Germline V lookup: CDR1 LGHNT, CDR2 FRNRAP. CDR3 region: CASGFDRGIDEQFF. Written as DNA, the CDR3 is TGTGCTAGTGGTTTTGACAGGGGTATTGATGAGCAGTTCTTC.

This chain links TRBV19 with TRBJ2-1; TRBD2 aligns across 8 bases. CDR1 is LNHDA, CDR2 SQIVND, per germline (reference sequence). The CDR3 runs to 14 residues. With V trimmed by 8 bases and J by 7 bases, 10 bases remained unmatched. CDR3 protein: CASGNGGVVNEQFF. CDR3 nucleotides: TGTGCCAGTGGTAACGGGGGGGTTGTAAATGAGCAGTTCTTC.

The J gene is TRBJ1-4, the V gene TRBV11-3, with D tentatively TRBD1 (5 bases). Germline values: CDR1 SGHNT, CDR2 YENEEA. Trimming cost V 6 bases and J 7 bases, with 9 bases left between them. This CDR3 comprises 12 residues. This CDR3 reads CASRRGVEKLFF. CDR3 in DNA: TGTGCCAGCAGAAGGGGCGTTGAAAAACTGTTTTTT.

This chain's CDR3 is CASSQINPSATDTQYF. Here the CDR3 DNA reads TGCGCCAGCAGCCAAATAAATCCTTCTGCGACAGATACGCAGTATTTT. The genes are TRBV4-1 and TRBJ2-3; D not certain. Trimming pared 2 bases from V and 3 bases from J, leaving 15 bases between. The CDR3 length is 16 residues. The germline gives CDR1 MGHRA, CDR2 YSYEKL.

The chain uses TRBV19 and TRBJ1-5, with D perhaps matching TRBD1 (5 bases). The length of the CDR3 is 16 residues. Per germline, CDR1 LNHDA and CDR2 SQIVND (reference sequence). Deletions cut 4 bases from V and 0 bases from J, with 13 bases between. The CDR3 sequence: CASSTGATYSNQPQHF. In DNA, the CDR3 is TGTGCCAGTAGTACCGGGGCCACCTATAGCAATCAGCCCCAGCATTTT.

The chain couples TRBV15 to TRBJ2-4, with D possibly being TRBD2 (5 bases). The CDR3 covers 16 residues. The V end was cut by 2 bases, the J end by 8 bases, with 19 bases between. Per germline, CDR1 LNHNV and CDR2 YYDKDF (reference sequence). Here the CDR3 DNA reads TGTGCCACCAGCAGATCCCCCGGGTCGTCCGGGGACATTCAGTACTTC. Its protein is CATSRSPGSSGDIQYF. The full variable domain, completed using reference TRBV15 and TRBJ2-4, is DAMVIQNPRYQVTQFGKPVTLSCSQTLNHNVMYWYQQKSSQAPKLLFHYYDKDFNNEADTPDNFQSRRPNTSFCFLDIRSPGLGDTAMYLCATSRSPGSSGDIQYFGAGTRLSVL.

This clone was counted between two and nine times. Other DNA sequences in this specimen translate into the identical CDR3. The gene calls are TRBV18 and TRBJ1-4; TRBD1 aligns across 7 bases. The CDR3 contains 15 residues. With 1 base clipped from V and 2 bases from J, the junction kept 1 base outside the gene matches. CDR1 is KGHSH and CDR2 is LQKENI in the germline V gene. The CDR3 DNA follows: TGTGCCAGCTCACCACAGGGGGCCACTAATGAAAAACTGTTTTTT. Encoded protein: CASSPQGATNEKLFF.

To note about this clone: Different DNA sequences within this sample yield the same CDR3. The rearrangement joins TRBV19 to TRBJ2-7; D remains ambiguous. Germline V gene data show CDR1 as LNHDA and CDR2 as SQIVND (reference sequence). The ends were cut back, 3 bases at V and 1 base at J, with 13 bases in the middle. The CDR3 loop spans 15 amino acids. CDR3 coding DNA: TGTGCCAGTAGTATGGGCCGGACCCCTTCCTACGAGCAGTACTTC. Its protein product is CASSMGRTPSYEQYF.

For this clone: This sample includes further DNA sequences coding for the same CDR3. The chain combines TRBV27 with TRBJ2-7, with 8 bases aligning to TRBD2. CDR3 length: 13 residues. CDR1 is MNHEY and CDR2 is SMNVEV in the germline V gene (reference sequence). V lost 2 bases to trimming and J lost 4 bases; unmatched junction nucleotides: 1. In nucleotides, the CDR3 is TGTGCCAGCAGTTTAAGCGGGAGTTACGAGCAGTACTTC. This gives the protein CASSLSGSYEQYF.

The chain links TRBV7-9 to TRBJ1-3; the D gene is possibly TRBD1 (6 bases). CDR3 length: 16 amino acids. Germline assignment: CDR1 SEHNR and CDR2 FQNEAQ (reference sequence). Trimming cost V 4 bases and J 5 bases, with 18 bases left between them. CDR3 residues: CASSSPGTRNRNTIYF. As DNA, the CDR3 is TGTGCCAGCAGCTCCCCGGGGACACGGAACCGAAACACCATATATTTT.

V gene TRBV28 combines with J gene TRBJ1-5; TRBD1 matches at 7 bases. V was pared by 3 bases and J by 9 bases, with 11 bases of the junction left unmatched. Germline lookup yields CDR1 MDHEN and CDR2 SYDVKM. This CDR3 is built from 15 residues. The CDR3 DNA sequence: TGTGCCAGCAGTTTCCACCCAGGACAGGCCCTGCCCCAGCATTTT. Protein sequence: CASSFHPGQALPQHF.

This chain links TRBV29-1 with TRBJ2-7, with TRBD2 identical over 10 bases. The CDR3 extends over 16 amino acids. Germline CDR1 reads SQVTM; CDR2 reads ANQGSEA. With V trimmed by 0 bases and J by 4 bases, 9 bases remained unmatched. The CDR3 protein is CSVEDSPGTSAYEQYF. The DNA for the CDR3 is TGCAGCGTTGAAGATTCTCCCGGGACTAGCGCTTACGAGCAGTACTTC.

The V call is TRBV7-9, the J call TRBJ2-2, with D perhaps TRBD1 (5 bases). The V and J ends lost 6 bases and 4 bases respectively, with 15 bases between them. The CDR3 has 15 amino acids. The germline V gene encodes CDR1 SEHNR and CDR2 FQNEAQ (reference sequence). In DNA, the CDR3 is TGTGCCAGCAGGACTGGAAGACAGCTCACCGGGGAGCTGTTTTTT. This gives the protein CASRTGRQLTGELFF.

This clone was detected a few times. This chain connects TRBV28 to TRBJ1-2; 7 bases agree with TRBD1. The CDR3 loop spans 14 amino acids. V dropped 6 bases and J dropped 3; count of bases not matched to a gene: 7. Germline CDR1 reads MDHEN; CDR2 reads SYDVKM. CDR3 bases: TGTGCCAGCAGACTGACAGGGCTCTACTATGGCTACACCTTC. Translated, it gives CASRLTGLYYGYTF.

This chain joins TRBV9 and TRBJ2-5, with D perhaps matching TRBD2 (6 bases). V was cut by 4 bases and J by 5 bases, with 18 bases left in between. The germline V gene encodes CDR1 SGDLS and CDR2 YYNGEE. The CDR3 covers 15 residues. CDR3 coding DNA: TGTGCCAGCAGCCGGGCGGGGACCTCCCGGGAGACCCAGTACTTC. Translating it yields CASSRAGTSRETQYF.

The chain is built from TRBV28 and TRBJ2-7; either TRBD1 or TRBD2 may supply D (5 bases each). Trimming pared 3 bases from V and 4 bases from J, leaving 10 bases between. The germline V gene has CDR1 MDHEN and CDR2 SYDVKM. The CDR3 loop spans 13 amino acids. The CDR3, as DNA: TGTGCCAGCAGTTTGGGACCGAAGTACGAGCAGTACTTC. It is translated as CASSLGPKYEQYF.